This T cell receptor (beta chain) was identified in a study of cytomegalovirus exposure and HLA in healthy donors. Those who donated were healthy bone marrow donors. Findings of the study overall: HLA-A and HLA-B allele assignments for most subjects were reportedly predicted accurately using TCR beta sequences. Presence/absence analyses took donor sequencing depth as roughly uniform.

This clone was detected a few times. Antigen: not known. Both 60 Vbeta primers and 13 Jbeta primers went into the PCR. Data came from immunoSEQ multiplex PCR; TCRdb stores just in-frame clones and leaves some out. The table shows under 200,000 clones, with roughly 80% occurring only once. Germline V gene lookup returns CDR1 ENHRY and CDR2 SYGVKD. V dropped 7 bases and J dropped 7; count of bases not matched to a gene: 5. This CDR3 region has 13 residues. The specimen was PBMCs. V gene TRBV10-3 combines with J gene TRBJ2-1, with 9 bases lining up with TRBD2. The sequence derives from a woman aged 18-29 years in good health and CMV-seronegative. The CDR3 loop reads CAITNSGSNEQFF. For the CDR3, the DNA is TGTGCCATCACAAATAGCGGGAGTAATGAGCAGTTCTTC.